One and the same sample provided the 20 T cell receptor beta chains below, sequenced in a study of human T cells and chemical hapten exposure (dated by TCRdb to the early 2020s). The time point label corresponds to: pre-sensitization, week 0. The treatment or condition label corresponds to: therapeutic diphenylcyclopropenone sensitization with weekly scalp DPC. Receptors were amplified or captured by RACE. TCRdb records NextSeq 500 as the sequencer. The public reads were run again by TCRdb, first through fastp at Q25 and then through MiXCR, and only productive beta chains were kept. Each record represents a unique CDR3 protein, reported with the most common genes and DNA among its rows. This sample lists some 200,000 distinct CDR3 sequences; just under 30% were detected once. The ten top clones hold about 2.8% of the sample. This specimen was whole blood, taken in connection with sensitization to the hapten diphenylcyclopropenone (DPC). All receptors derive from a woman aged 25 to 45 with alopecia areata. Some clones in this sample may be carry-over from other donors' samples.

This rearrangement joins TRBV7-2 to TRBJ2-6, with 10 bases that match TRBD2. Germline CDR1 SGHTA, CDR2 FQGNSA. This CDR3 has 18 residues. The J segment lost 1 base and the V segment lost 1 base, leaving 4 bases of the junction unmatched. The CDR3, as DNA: TGTGCCAGCAGCTTAGGGACTAGCGGTTTTTCTGGGGCCAACGTCCTGACTTTC. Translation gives CASSLGTSGFSGANVLTF.

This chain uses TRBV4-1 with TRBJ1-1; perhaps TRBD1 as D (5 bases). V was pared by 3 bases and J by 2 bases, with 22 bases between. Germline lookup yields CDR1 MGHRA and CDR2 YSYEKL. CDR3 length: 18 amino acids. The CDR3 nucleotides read TGCGCCAGCAGCCAGGCTCTTCGTACCGGGACGGTAAACACTGAAGCTTTCTTT. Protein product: CASSQALRTGTVNTEAFF.

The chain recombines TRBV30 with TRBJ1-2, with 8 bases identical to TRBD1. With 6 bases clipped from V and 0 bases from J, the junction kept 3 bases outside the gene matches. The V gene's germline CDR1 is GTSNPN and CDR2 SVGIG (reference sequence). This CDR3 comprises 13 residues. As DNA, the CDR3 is TGTGCCTGCGGACAGGGAGCTAACTATGGCTACACCTTC. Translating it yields CACGQGANYGYTF.

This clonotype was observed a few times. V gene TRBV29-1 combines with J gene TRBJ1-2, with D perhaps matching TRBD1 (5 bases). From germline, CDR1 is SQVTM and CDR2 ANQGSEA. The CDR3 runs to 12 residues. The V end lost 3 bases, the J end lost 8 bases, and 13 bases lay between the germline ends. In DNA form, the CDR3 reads TGCAGCGTTGATTTCGGGACGTGGGGCTACACCTTC. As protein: CSVDFGTWGYTF.

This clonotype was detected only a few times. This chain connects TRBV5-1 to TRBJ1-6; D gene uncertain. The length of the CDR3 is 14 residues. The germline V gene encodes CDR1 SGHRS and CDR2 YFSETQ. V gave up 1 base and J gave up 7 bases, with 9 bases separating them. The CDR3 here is CASSLTGPNSPLHF. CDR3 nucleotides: TGCGCCAGCAGCTTGACGGGCCCCAATTCACCCCTCCACTTT.

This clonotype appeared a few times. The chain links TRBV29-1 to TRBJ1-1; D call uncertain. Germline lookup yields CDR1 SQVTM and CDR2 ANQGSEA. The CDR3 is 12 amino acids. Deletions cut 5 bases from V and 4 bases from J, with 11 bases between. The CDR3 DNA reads TGCAGCGTTAGGCCTCCAGGCACTGAAGCTTTCTTT. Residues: CSVRPPGTEAFF.

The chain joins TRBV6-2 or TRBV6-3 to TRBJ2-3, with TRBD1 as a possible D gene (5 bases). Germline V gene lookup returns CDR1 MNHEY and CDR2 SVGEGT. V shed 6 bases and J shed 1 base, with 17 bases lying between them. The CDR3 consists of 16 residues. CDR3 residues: CASSRPGRAGTDTQYF. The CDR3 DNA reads TGTGCCAGCAGCCGACCCGGCAGGGCCGGCACAGATACGCAGTATTTT.

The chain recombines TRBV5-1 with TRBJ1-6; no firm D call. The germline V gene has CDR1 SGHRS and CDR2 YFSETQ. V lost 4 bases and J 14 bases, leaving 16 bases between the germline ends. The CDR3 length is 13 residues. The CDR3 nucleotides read TGCGCCAGCAGCCCGGACGGAAATAGTGCCCTCCACTTT. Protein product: CASSPDGNSALHF.

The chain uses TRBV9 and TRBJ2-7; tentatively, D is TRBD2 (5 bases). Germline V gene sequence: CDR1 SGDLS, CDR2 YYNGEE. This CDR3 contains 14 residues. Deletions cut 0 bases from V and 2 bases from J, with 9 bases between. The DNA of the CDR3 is TGTGCCAGCAGCGTAGAAGAGGGCCCCTACGAGCAGTACTTC. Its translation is CASSVEEGPYEQYF. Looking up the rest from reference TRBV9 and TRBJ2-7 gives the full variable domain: DSGVTQTPKHLITATGQRVTLRCSPRSGDLSVYWYQQSLDQGLQFLIQYYNGEERAKGNILERFSAQQFPDLHSELNLSSLELGDSALYFCASSVEEGPYEQYFGPGTRLTVT.

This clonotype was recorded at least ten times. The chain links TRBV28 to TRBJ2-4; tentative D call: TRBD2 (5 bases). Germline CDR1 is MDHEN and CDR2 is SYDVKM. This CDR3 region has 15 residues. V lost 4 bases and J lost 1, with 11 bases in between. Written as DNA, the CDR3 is TGTGCCAGCAGTTCAGCAGAGGGTGCCAAAAACATTCAGTACTTC. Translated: CASSSAEGAKNIQYF.

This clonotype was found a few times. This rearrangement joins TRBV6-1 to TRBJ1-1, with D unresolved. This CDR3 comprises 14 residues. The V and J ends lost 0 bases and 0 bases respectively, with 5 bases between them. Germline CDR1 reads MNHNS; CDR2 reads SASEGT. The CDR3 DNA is TGTGCCAGCAGTGAAGCCTTCATGAACACTGAAGCTTTCTTT. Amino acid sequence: CASSEAFMNTEAFF.

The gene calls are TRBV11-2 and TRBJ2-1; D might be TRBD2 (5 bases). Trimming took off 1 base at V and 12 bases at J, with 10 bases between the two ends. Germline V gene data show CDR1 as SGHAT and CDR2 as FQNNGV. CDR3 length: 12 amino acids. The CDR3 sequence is CASSLGPSSQFF. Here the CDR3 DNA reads TGTGCCAGCAGCTTAGGTCCTAGCTCGCAGTTCTTC.

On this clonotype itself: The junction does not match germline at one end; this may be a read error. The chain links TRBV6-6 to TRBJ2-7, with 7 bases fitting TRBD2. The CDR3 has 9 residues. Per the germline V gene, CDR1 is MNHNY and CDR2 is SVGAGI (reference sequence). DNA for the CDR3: TGTGCCAGCAATTCGGGGGGAGGCTTC. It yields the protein CASNSGGGF.

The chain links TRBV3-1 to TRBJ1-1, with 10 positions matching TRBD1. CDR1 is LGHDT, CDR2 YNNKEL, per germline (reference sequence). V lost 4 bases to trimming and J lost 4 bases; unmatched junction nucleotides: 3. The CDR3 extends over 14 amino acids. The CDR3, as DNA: TGTGCCAGCAGCCGGACAGGGGGGGGCACTGAAGCTTTCTTT. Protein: CASSRTGGGTEAFF. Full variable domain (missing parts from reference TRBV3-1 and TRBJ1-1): DTAVSQTPKYLVTQMGNDKSIKCEQNLGHDTMYWYKQDSKKFLKIMFSYNNKELIINETVPNRFSPKSPDKAHLNLHINSLELGDSAVYFCASSRTGGGTEAFFGQGTRLTVV.

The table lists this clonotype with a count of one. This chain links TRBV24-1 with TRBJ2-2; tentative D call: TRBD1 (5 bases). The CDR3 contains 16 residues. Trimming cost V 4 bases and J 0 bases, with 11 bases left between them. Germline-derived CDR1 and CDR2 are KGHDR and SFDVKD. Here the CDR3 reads CATSEPAGTNTGELFF. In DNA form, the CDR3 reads TGTGCCACCAGTGAACCTGCAGGGACGAACACCGGGGAGCTGTTTTTT.

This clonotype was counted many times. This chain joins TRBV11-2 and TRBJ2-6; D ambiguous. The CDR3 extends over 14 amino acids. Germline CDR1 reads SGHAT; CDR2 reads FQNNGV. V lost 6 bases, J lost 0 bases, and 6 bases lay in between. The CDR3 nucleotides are TGTGCCAGCAGTCTAAACTCTGGGGCCAACGTCCTGACTTTC. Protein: CASSLNSGANVLTF. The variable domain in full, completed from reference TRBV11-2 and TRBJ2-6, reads EAGVAQSPRYKIIEKRQSVAFWCNPISGHATLYWYQQILGQGPKLLIQFQNNGVVDDSQLPKDRFSAERLKGVDSTLKIQPAKLEDSAVYLCASSLNSGANVLTFGAGSRLTVL.

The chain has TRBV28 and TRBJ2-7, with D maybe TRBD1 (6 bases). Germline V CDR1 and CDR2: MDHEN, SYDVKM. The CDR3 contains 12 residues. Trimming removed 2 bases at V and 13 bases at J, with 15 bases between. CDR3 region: CASSLIAGTTYF. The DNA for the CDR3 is TGTGCCAGCAGTTTAATCGCAGGGACAACCTACTTC.

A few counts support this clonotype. The CDR3 DNA is TGTGCCAGCCTCCCGGTAGTCAGGGTCTGGGACACTGAAGCTTTCTTT. Translating gives CASLPVVRVWDTEAFF. The rearrangement joins TRBV28 to TRBJ1-1; a possible D gene is TRBD1 (5 bases). V dropped 8 bases and J dropped 3 bases, with 22 bases sitting between them. The CDR3 sequence is 16 residues long. Germline CDR1 and CDR2: MDHEN and SYDVKM.

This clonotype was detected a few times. The CDR3 sequence is CASSRDRPTDTQYF. In nucleotides, the CDR3 is TGTGCCAGCAGCCGGGACCGCCCCACAGATACGCAGTATTTT. The chain couples TRBV7-2 to TRBJ2-3; D tentatively fits TRBD1 or TRBD2 (5 bases each). Germline CDR1 and CDR2: SGHTA and FQGNSA. V gave up 5 bases and J gave up 2 bases, with 11 bases separating them. This CDR3 spans 14 amino acids.

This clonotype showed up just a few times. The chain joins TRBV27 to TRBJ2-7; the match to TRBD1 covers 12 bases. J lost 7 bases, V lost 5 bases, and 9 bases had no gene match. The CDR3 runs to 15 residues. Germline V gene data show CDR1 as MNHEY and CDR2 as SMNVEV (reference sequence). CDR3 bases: TGTGCCAGCAGTGCGCCGGGACAGGGGGCGACTGAGCAGTACTTC. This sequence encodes CASSAPGQGATEQYF.